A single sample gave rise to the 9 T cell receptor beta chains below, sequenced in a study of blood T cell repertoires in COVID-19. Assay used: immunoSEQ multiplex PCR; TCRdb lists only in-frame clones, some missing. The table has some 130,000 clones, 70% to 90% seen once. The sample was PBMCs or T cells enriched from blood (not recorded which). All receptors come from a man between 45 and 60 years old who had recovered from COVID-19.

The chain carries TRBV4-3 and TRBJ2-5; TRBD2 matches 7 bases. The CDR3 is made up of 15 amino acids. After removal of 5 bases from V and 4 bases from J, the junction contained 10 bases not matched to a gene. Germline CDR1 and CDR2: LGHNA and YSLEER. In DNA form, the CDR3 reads TGCGCCAGCAGCGAACGGCGGGAGACCGGAGAGACCCAGTACTTC. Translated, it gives CASSERRETGETQYF.

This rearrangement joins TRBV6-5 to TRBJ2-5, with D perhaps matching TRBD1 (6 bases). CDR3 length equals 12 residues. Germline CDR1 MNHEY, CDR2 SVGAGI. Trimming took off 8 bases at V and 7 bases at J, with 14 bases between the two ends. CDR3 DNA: TGTGCCAGCGGCGAACGAGGGGGGACCCAGTACTTC. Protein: CASGERGGTQYF.

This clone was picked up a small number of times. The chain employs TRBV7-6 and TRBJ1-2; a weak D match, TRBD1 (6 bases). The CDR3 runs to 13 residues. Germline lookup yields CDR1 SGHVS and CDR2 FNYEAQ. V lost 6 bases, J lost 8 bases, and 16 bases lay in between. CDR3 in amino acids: CASSFGRGEGYTF. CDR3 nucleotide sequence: TGTGCCAGCAGTTTCGGCAGGGGCGAGGGCTACACCTTC.

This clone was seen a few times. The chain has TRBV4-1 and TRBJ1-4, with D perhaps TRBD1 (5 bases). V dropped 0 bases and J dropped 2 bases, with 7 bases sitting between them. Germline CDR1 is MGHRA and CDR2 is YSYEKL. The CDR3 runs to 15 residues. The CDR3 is CASSQDRQTNEKLFF. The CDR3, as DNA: TGCGCCAGCAGCCAAGATCGACAGACTAATGAAAAACTGTTTTTT.

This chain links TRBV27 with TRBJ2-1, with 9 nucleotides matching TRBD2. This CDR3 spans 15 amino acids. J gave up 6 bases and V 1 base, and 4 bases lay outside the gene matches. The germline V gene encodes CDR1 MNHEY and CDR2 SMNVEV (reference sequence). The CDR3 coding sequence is TGTGCCAGCAGTTTATTAGCGGGAGTTTCCAATGAGCAGTTCTTC. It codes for CASSLLAGVSNEQFF.

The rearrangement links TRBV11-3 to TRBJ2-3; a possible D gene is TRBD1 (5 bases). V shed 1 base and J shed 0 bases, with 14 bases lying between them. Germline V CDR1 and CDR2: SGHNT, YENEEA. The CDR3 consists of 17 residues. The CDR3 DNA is TGTGCCAGCAGCTTAGGCCGCAGGGAACAAAGCACAGATACGCAGTATTTT. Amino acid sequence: CASSLGRREQSTDTQYF.

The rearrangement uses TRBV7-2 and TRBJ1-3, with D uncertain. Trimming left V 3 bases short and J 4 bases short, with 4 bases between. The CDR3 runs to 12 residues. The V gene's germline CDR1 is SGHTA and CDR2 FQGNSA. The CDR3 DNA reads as TGTGCCAGCAGCTTTCTGGGAAACACCATATATTTT. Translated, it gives CASSFLGNTIYF.

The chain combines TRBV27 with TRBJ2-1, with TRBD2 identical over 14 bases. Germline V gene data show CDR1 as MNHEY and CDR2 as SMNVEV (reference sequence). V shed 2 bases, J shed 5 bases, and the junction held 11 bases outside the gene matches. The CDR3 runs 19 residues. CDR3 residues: CASSLETSGGAVSHNEQFF. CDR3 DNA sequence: TGTGCCAGCAGTTTAGAGACTAGCGGGGGGGCCGTTTCCCACAATGAGCAGTTCTTC.

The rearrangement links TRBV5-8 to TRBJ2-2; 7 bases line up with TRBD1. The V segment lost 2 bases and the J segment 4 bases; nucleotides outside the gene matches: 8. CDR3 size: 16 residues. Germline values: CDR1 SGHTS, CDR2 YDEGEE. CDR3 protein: CASSFFTGVGTGELFF. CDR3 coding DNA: TGTGCCAGCAGCTTTTTTACAGGGGTCGGCACCGGGGAGCTGTTTTTT.